This is a list of T cell receptor beta chains from one sample in a study of T cell changes during pregnancy in multiple sclerosis. The repertoire was sequenced with immunoSEQ multiplex PCR; TCRdb's copy has only in-frame clones and lacks some. The table records tens of thousands of clones, 85% to 95% of them present only once. The sequences come from CD8+ T cells from peripheral blood mononuclear cells, collected in the third trimester of pregnancy. These receptor sequences come from a female donor with multiple sclerosis, enrolled in a pregnancy study. Each CDR3 is given with its conserved first and last residue. Each record gives: J gene, D gene, clone size, V gene, CDR3 protein, CDR3 DNA. A D gene is named only where the DNA matches it firmly. Clone size, where shown, is once, few, many, or a class for clones that have expanded.

j_gene: TRBJ1-4
d_gene: TRBD1
abundance: -
v_gene: TRBV5-1
CDR3aa: CASSSQGKGNEKLFF
CDR3nt: TGCGCCAGCAGCTCACAGGGGAAGGGTAATGAAAAACTGTTTTTT

j_gene: TRBJ1-4
d_gene: TRBD1
abundance: -
v_gene: TRBV6-4
CDR3aa: CASDPNPGQFNEKLFF
CDR3nt: TGTGCCAGTGATCCCAACCCGGGACAGTTTAATGAAAAACTGTTTTTT

j_gene: TRBJ2-6
d_gene: -
abundance: once
v_gene: TRBV21-1
CDR3aa: CASSCNSGANVLTF
CDR3nt: TGTGCCAGCAGCTGTAACTCTGGGGCCAACGTCCTGACTTTC

j_gene: TRBJ1-2
d_gene: TRBD1
abundance: -
v_gene: TRBV7-8
CDR3aa: CASSLLGTGPNYGYTF
CDR3nt: TGTGCCAGCAGCCTCCTAGGGACAGGGCCCAACTATGGCTACACCTTC

j_gene: TRBJ2-7
d_gene: -
abundance: -
v_gene: TRBV7-6
CDR3aa: CASSPFREQYF
CDR3nt: TGTGCCAGCAGCCCCTTCCGCGAGCAGTACTTC

j_gene: TRBJ2-1
d_gene: TRBD2
abundance: -
v_gene: TRBV9
CDR3aa: CASSAGTNYNEQFF
CDR3nt: TGTGCCAGCAGCGCCGGGACTAATTACAATGAGCAGTTCTTC

j_gene: TRBJ2-3
d_gene: -
abundance: -
v_gene: TRBV30
CDR3aa: CAWSAIGGDTQYF
CDR3nt: TGTGCCTGGAGCGCCATAGGGGGAGATACGCAGTATTTT

j_gene: TRBJ2-7
d_gene: -
abundance: -
v_gene: TRBV9
CDR3aa: CASSVGRDYEQYF
CDR3nt: TGTGCCAGCAGCGTGGGCAGGGACTACGAGCAGTACTTC

j_gene: TRBJ2-4
d_gene: -
abundance: -
v_gene: TRBV4-1
CDR3aa: CASSQDRGITKNIQYF
CDR3nt: TGCGCCAGCAGCCAAGACAGGGGTATAACCAAAAACATTCAGTACTTC

j_gene: TRBJ2-7
d_gene: -
abundance: -
v_gene: TRBV4-1
CDR3aa: CASSQVGQRGDYEQYF
CDR3nt: TGCGCCAGCAGCCAAGTAGGACAGCGGGGAGACTACGAGCAGTACTTC

j_gene: TRBJ1-4
d_gene: -
abundance: -
v_gene: TRBV25-1
CDR3aa: CASMVPDRSGYEKLFF
CDR3nt: TGTGCCAGCATGGTGCCCGACAGGTCTGGTTATGAAAAACTGTTTTTT

j_gene: TRBJ1-2
d_gene: TRBD1
abundance: -
v_gene: TRBV5-1
CDR3aa: CASNLGQTNYGYTF
CDR3nt: TGCGCCAGCAACCTGGGACAGACTAACTATGGCTACACCTTC

j_gene: TRBJ1-1
d_gene: -
abundance: -
v_gene: TRBV4-2
CDR3aa: CASSQDDLADEAFF
CDR3nt: TGTGCCAGCAGCCAAGATGATTTGGCGGATGAAGCTTTCTTT

j_gene: TRBJ2-1
d_gene: -
abundance: -
v_gene: TRBV6-5
CDR3aa: CASSFRESYNEQFF
CDR3nt: TGTGCCAGCAGTTTCCGGGAGTCATACAATGAGCAGTTCTTC

j_gene: TRBJ1-5
d_gene: -
abundance: -
v_gene: TRBV7-6
CDR3aa: CASSLDRNQPQHF
CDR3nt: TGTGCCAGCAGCTTAGACAGAAATCAGCCCCAGCATTTT

j_gene: TRBJ2-7
d_gene: -
abundance: -
v_gene: TRBV30
CDR3aa: CAWSVGGAYEQYF
CDR3nt: TGTGCCTGGAGTGTTGGCGGAGCCTACGAGCAGTACTTC

j_gene: TRBJ2-1
d_gene: -
abundance: -
v_gene: TRBV7-2
CDR3aa: CASSWDNPYNEQFF
CDR3nt: TGTGCCAGCAGCTGGGACAACCCGTACAATGAGCAGTTCTTC

j_gene: TRBJ2-7
d_gene: TRBD1
abundance: -
v_gene: TRBV6-1
CDR3aa: CASSEALRGGSEQYF
CDR3nt: TGTGCCAGCAGTGAAGCGCTTCGAGGGGGCAGCGAGCAGTACTTC